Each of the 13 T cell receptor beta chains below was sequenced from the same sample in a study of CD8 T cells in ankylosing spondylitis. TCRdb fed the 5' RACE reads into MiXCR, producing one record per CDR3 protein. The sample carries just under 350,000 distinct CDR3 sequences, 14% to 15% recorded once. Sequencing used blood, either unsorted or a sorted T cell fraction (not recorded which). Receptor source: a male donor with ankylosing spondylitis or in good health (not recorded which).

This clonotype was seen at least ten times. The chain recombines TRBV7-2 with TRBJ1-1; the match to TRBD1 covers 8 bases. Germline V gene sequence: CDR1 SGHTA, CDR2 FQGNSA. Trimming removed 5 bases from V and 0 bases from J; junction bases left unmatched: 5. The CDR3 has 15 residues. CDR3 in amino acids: CASSAGQGMNTEAFF. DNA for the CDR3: TGTGCCAGCAGCGCCGGACAGGGAATGAACACTGAAGCTTTCTTT.

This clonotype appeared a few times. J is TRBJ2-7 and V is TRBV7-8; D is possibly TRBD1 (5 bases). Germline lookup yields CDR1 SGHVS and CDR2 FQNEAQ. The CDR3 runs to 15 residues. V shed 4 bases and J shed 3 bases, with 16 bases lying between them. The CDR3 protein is CASSWGPTRDYEQYF. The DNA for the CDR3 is TGTGCCAGCAGCTGGGGCCCTACACGAGACTACGAGCAGTACTTC.

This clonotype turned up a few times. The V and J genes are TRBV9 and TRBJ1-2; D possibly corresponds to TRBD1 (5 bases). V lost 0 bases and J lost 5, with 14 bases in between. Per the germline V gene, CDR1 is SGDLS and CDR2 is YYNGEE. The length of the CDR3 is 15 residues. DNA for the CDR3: TGTGCCAGCAGCGTAGACCAGGGAGGAAGTTATGGCTACACCTTC. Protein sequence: CASSVDQGGSYGYTF.

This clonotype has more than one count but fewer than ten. CDR3 in DNA: TGCGCCAGCAGCCCGGACAGGGGAGGCGAGCAGTACTTC. Residues: CASSPDRGGEQYF. The gene calls are TRBV5-1 and TRBJ2-7; 9 bases align to TRBD1. With 4 bases clipped from V and 6 bases from J, the junction kept 5 bases outside the gene matches. Germline V gene sequence: CDR1 SGHRS, CDR2 YFSETQ. This CDR3 is 13 amino acids long.

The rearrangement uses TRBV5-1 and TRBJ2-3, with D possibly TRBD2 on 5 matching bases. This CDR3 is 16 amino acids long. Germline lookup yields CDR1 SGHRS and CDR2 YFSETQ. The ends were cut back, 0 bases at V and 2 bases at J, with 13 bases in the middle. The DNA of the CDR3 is TGCGCCAGCAGCTTGGGGGCTAGCCTATACACAGATACGCAGTATTTT. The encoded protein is CASSLGASLYTDTQYF.

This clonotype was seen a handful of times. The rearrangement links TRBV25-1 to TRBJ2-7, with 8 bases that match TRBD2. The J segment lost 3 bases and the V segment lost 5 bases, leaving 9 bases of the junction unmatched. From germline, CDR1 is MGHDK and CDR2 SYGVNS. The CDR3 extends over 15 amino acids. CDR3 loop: CASSPPGGSHYEQYF. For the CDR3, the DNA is TGTGCCAGCAGTCCCCCGGGGGGGAGTCACTACGAGCAGTACTTC.

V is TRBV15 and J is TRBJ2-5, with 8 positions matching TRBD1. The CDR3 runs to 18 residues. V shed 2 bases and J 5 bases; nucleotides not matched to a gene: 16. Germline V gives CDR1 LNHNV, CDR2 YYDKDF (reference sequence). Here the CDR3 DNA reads TGTGCCACCAGCAGAACATCCCGACCTGGACAGGGAGGCGAGACCCAGTACTTC. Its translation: CATSRTSRPGQGGETQYF.

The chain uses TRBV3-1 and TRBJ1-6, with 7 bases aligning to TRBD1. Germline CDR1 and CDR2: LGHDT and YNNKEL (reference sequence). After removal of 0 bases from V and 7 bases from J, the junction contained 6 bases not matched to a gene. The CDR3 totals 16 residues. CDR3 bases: TGTGCCAGCAGCCAAGATCTAGGGGGCAGGAATTCACCCCTCCACTTT. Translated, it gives CASSQDLGGRNSPLHF.

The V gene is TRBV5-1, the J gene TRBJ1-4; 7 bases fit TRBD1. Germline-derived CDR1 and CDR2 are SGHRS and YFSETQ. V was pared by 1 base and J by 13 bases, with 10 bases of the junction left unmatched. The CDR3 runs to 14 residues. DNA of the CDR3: TGCGCCAGCAGCTTGATGGACCAAGCAGGGGGACTGTTTTTT. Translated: CASSLMDQAGGLFF.

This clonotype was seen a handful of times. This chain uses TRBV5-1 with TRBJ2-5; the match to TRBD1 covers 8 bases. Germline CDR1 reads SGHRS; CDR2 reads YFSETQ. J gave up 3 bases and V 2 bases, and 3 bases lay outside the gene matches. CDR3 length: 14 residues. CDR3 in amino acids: CASSFQTGEETQYF. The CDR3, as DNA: TGCGCCAGCAGCTTCCAGACAGGGGAAGAGACCCAGTACTTC.

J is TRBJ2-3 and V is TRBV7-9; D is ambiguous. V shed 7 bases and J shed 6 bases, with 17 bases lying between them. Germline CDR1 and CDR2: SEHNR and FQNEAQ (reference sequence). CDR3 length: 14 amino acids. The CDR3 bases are TGTGCCAGCACCCCTCGGGCGTCTTTGGATACGCAGTATTTT. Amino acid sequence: CASTPRASLDTQYF.

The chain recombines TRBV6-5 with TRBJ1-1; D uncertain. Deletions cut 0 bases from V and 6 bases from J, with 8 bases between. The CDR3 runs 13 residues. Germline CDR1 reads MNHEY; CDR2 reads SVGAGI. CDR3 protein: CASSYSGFAEAFF. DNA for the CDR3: TGTGCCAGCAGTTACTCGGGGTTCGCTGAAGCTTTCTTT.

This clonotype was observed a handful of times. This chain's CDR3 is CATSRGGSYGYTF. The CDR3 nucleotides are TGTGCCACCAGCAGAGGAGGGTCCTATGGCTACACCTTC. The genes are TRBV15 and TRBJ1-2; D unclear. Germline loops: CDR1 LNHNV, CDR2 YYDKDF (reference sequence). The CDR3 covers 13 residues. Trimming left V 1 base short and J 4 bases short, with 7 bases between.